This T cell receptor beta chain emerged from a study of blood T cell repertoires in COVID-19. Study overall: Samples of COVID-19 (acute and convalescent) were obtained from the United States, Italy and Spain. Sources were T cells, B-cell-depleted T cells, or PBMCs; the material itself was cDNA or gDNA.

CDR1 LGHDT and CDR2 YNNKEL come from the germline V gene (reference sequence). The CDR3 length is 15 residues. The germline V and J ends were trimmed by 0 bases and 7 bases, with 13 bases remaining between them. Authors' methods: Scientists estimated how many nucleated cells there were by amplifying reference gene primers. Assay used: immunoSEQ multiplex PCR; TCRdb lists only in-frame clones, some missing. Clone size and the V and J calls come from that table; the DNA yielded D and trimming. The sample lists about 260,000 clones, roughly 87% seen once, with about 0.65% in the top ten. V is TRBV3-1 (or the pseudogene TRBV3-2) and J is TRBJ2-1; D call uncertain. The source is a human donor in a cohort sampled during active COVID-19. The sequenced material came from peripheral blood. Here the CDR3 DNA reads TGTGCCAGCAGCCAAGAGGCGTTAGCTTGGAATGAGCAGTTCTTC. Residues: CASSQEALAWNEQFF.